This is a list of T cell receptor beta chains from one sample in a study of radiation and T cells in renal cell carcinoma. Profiling relied on immunoSEQ multiplex PCR, and the TCRdb table lists in-frame clones only, not all of them. The repertoire includes roughly 120,000 clones, 80% to 85% of them detected once, and about 3% sits in the top ten. Sequenced material: blood, taken from a patient whose treatment included radiotherapy and nephrectomy. The origin of the receptors is a woman aged 60-75 years with renal cell carcinoma. Both conserved end residues are part of each CDR3. D genes are given only for firm matches. The size entry is marked missing in some rows and otherwise reads once, few, many or a size class.

clone_size: NA; j_call: TRBJ2-7; v_call: TRBV5-4; d_call: TRBD1; cdr3_aa: CASSKMTGSSYEQYF; cdr3_nt: TGTGCCAGCAGTAAAATGACAGGGAGCTCCTACGAGCAGTACTTC
clone_size: NA; j_call: TRBJ2-7; v_call: TRBV30; d_call: TRBD1; cdr3_aa: CAWSGWDRTYEQYF; cdr3_nt: TGTGCCTGGAGTGGTTGGGACAGAACCTACGAGCAGTACTTC
clone_size: few; j_call: TRBJ1-2; v_call: TRBV27; d_call: NA; cdr3_aa: CASSPMSGGYTF; cdr3_nt: TGTGCCAGCAGTCCCATGAGTGGGGGCTACACCTTC
clone_size: NA; j_call: TRBJ2-7; v_call: TRBV5-6; d_call: NA; cdr3_aa: CASSLGGPGAYEQYF; cdr3_nt: TGTGCCAGCAGCTTGGGGGGGCCCGGGGCCTACGAGCAGTACTTC
clone_size: NA; j_call: TRBJ2-6; v_call: TRBV5-4; d_call: NA; cdr3_aa: CASSQEPSGANVLTF; cdr3_nt: TGTGCCAGCAGCCAAGAACCCTCTGGGGCCAACGTCCTGACTTTC
clone_size: NA; j_call: TRBJ2-2; v_call: TRBV18; d_call: NA; cdr3_aa: CASSPRTDNTGELFF; cdr3_nt: TGTGCCAGCTCACCACGGACCGATAACACCGGGGAGCTGTTTTTT
clone_size: once; j_call: TRBJ2-2; v_call: TRBV28; d_call: NA; cdr3_aa: CASSNPGTQRGGELFF; cdr3_nt: TGTGCCAGCAGTAATCCCGGGACCCAAAGGGGCGGGGAGCTGTTTTTT
clone_size: NA; j_call: TRBJ1-2; v_call: TRBV4-2; d_call: TRBD1; cdr3_aa: CASSLGGQGGHGGYTF; cdr3_nt: TGTGCCAGCAGCCTTGGGGGACAGGGTGGTCACGGTGGCTACACCTTC
clone_size: NA; j_call: TRBJ1-5; v_call: TRBV28; d_call: NA; cdr3_aa: CASNGGSLSNQPQHF; cdr3_nt: TGTGCCAGCAACGGCGGGTCACTTAGCAATCAGCCCCAGCATTTT
clone_size: NA; j_call: TRBJ2-5; v_call: TRBV9; d_call: NA; cdr3_aa: CASSVGYRLQETQYF; cdr3_nt: TGTGCCAGCAGCGTAGGGTATCGGTTACAAGAGACCCAGTACTTC
clone_size: NA; j_call: TRBJ2-5; v_call: TRBV7-9; d_call: TRBD1; cdr3_aa: CASSPGQGGTQYF; cdr3_nt: TGTGCCAGCAGCCCGGGACAGGGGGGGACCCAGTACTTC
clone_size: NA; j_call: TRBJ2-6; v_call: TRBV19; d_call: NA; cdr3_aa: CASSSALNAGANVLTF; cdr3_nt: TGTGCCAGTAGTTCCGCCTTGAATGCTGGGGCCAACGTCCTGACTTTC
clone_size: NA; j_call: TRBJ1-1; v_call: TRBV27; d_call: NA; cdr3_aa: CASSPDRTLLEAFF; cdr3_nt: TGTGCCAGCAGCCCTGACAGAACGTTGCTTGAAGCTTTCTTT
clone_size: NA; j_call: TRBJ1-6; v_call: TRBV27; d_call: NA; cdr3_aa: CASTAGTRTSPLHF; cdr3_nt: TGTGCCAGCACCGCCGGGACAAGGACTTCACCCCTCCACTTT
clone_size: NA; j_call: TRBJ1-1; v_call: TRBV20-1; d_call: NA; cdr3_aa: CSASEGGAAFF; cdr3_nt: TGCAGTGCCAGTGAGGGGGGTGCGGCTTTCTTT
clone_size: NA; j_call: TRBJ1-2; v_call: TRBV11-2; d_call: TRBD1; cdr3_aa: CASSLVTDGTGGYGYTF; cdr3_nt: TGTGCCAGCAGCTTAGTAACTGACGGGACAGGGGGCTATGGCTACACCTTC
clone_size: NA; j_call: TRBJ1-1; v_call: TRBV19; d_call: NA; cdr3_aa: CASNDDRNEAFF; cdr3_nt: TGTGCCAGTAACGACGACAGGAATGAAGCTTTCTTT
clone_size: few; j_call: TRBJ1-5; v_call: TRBV7-2; d_call: NA; cdr3_aa: CASSLVAPGGTYSNQPQHF; cdr3_nt: TGTGCCAGCAGCTTAGTTGCCCCCGGCGGGACTTATAGCAATCAGCCCCAGCATTTT
clone_size: NA; j_call: TRBJ1-1; v_call: TRBV11-2; d_call: NA; cdr3_aa: CASSVLRRERENTEAFF; cdr3_nt: TGTGCCAGCAGCGTCCTCCGCAGGGAAAGGGAGAACACTGAAGCTTTCTTT
clone_size: NA; j_call: TRBJ1-6; v_call: TRBV27; d_call: NA; cdr3_aa: CASTPGFGDSPLHF; cdr3_nt: TGTGCCAGCACCCCAGGTTTCGGGGATTCACCCCTCCACTTT
clone_size: NA; j_call: TRBJ1-1; v_call: TRBV4-1; d_call: NA; cdr3_aa: CASSHPHTEAFF; cdr3_nt: TGCGCCAGCAGCCACCCTCACACTGAAGCTTTCTTT
clone_size: NA; j_call: TRBJ2-1; v_call: TRBV4-3; d_call: NA; cdr3_aa: CASSQDYFGVSDEQFF; cdr3_nt: TGCGCCAGCAGCCAAGATTATTTTGGGGTCTCGGATGAGCAGTTCTTC
clone_size: NA; j_call: TRBJ2-5; v_call: TRBV5-1; d_call: NA; cdr3_aa: CASSLGTGRGETQYF; cdr3_nt: TGCGCCAGCAGCTTGGGTACAGGACGGGGGGAGACCCAGTACTTC
clone_size: NA; j_call: TRBJ2-5; v_call: TRBV7-8; d_call: TRBD2; cdr3_aa: CASSLAGATETQYF; cdr3_nt: TGTGCCAGCAGCTTGGCGGGAGCTACGGAGACCCAGTACTTC
clone_size: NA; j_call: TRBJ1-2; v_call: TRBV2; d_call: TRBD1; cdr3_aa: CASSGTGGYYGYTF; cdr3_nt: TGTGCCAGCAGTGGGACAGGGGGATACTATGGCTACACCTTC
clone_size: NA; j_call: TRBJ2-7; v_call: TRBV18; d_call: NA; cdr3_aa: CASSRTEGGRYYEQYF; cdr3_nt: TGTGCCAGCTCACGAACGGAGGGGGGGAGGTACTACGAGCAGTACTTC
clone_size: medium-sized; j_call: TRBJ1-1; v_call: TRBV4-3; d_call: NA; cdr3_aa: CASSQAVRGEAFF; cdr3_nt: TGCGCCAGCAGCCAAGCGGTACGGGGGGAAGCTTTCTTT
clone_size: NA; j_call: TRBJ1-1; v_call: TRBV6-6; d_call: NA; cdr3_aa: CASSYGGQMNTEAFF; cdr3_nt: TGTGCCAGCAGTTATGGCGGACAAATGAACACTGAAGCTTTCTTT
clone_size: NA; j_call: TRBJ1-4; v_call: TRBV28; d_call: NA; cdr3_aa: CASIPAPGANEKLFF; cdr3_nt: TGTGCCAGCATACCCGCGCCAGGGGCTAATGAAAAACTGTTTTTT
clone_size: few; j_call: TRBJ2-7; v_call: TRBV18; d_call: TRBD1; cdr3_aa: CASSPAQGAYYEQYF; cdr3_nt: TGTGCCAGCTCACCCGCACAGGGGGCCTACTACGAGCAGTACTTC
clone_size: NA; j_call: TRBJ2-1; v_call: TRBV6-4; d_call: NA; cdr3_aa: CASSDRPGVDEQFF; cdr3_nt: TGTGCCAGCAGTGACAGGCCAGGGGTCGATGAGCAGTTCTTC
clone_size: NA; j_call: TRBJ1-2; v_call: TRBV30; d_call: TRBD1; cdr3_aa: CAWDRGARGYTF; cdr3_nt: TGTGCCTGGGACAGGGGAGCTCGGGGCTACACCTTC
clone_size: NA; j_call: TRBJ1-5; v_call: TRBV28; d_call: TRBD1; cdr3_aa: CASRGTGINQPQHF; cdr3_nt: TGTGCCAGCCGGGGGACAGGAATCAATCAGCCCCAGCATTTT
clone_size: NA; j_call: TRBJ1-5; v_call: TRBV28; d_call: NA; cdr3_aa: CASLARSNQPQHF; cdr3_nt: TGTGCCAGTTTAGCGAGAAGCAATCAGCCCCAGCATTTT
clone_size: NA; j_call: TRBJ1-5; v_call: TRBV7-9; d_call: NA; cdr3_aa: CAGGGGRDQPQHF; cdr3_nt: TGTGCCGGTGGAGGGGGACGGGACCAGCCCCAGCATTTT
clone_size: NA; j_call: TRBJ2-2; v_call: TRBV6-1; d_call: TRBD1; cdr3_aa: CASRPPGQHLGELFF; cdr3_nt: TGTGCCAGCAGGCCCCCGGGACAGCACCTCGGGGAGCTGTTTTTT
clone_size: NA; j_call: TRBJ2-1; v_call: TRBV5-1; d_call: TRBD2; cdr3_aa: CASSSAAGGGAYEQFF; cdr3_nt: TGCGCCAGCAGCTCAGCCGCTGGCGGGGGGGCCTATGAGCAGTTCTTC
clone_size: few; j_call: TRBJ1-5; v_call: TRBV19; d_call: NA; cdr3_aa: CASSTTGWSNQPQHF; cdr3_nt: TGTGCCAGTAGTACCACAGGGTGGAGCAATCAGCCCCAGCATTTT
clone_size: NA; j_call: TRBJ1-5; v_call: TRBV2; d_call: TRBD1; cdr3_aa: CASRAGTGNSNQPQHF; cdr3_nt: TGTGCCAGCAGAGCCGGGACAGGAAATAGCAATCAGCCCCAGCATTTT
clone_size: NA; j_call: TRBJ1-5; v_call: TRBV6-1; d_call: NA; cdr3_aa: CASSDSPSNQPQHF; cdr3_nt: TGTGCCAGCAGTGACAGCCCTAGCAATCAGCCCCAGCATTTT
clone_size: NA; j_call: TRBJ2-6; v_call: TRBV5-1; d_call: NA; cdr3_aa: CASSLYISGANVLTF; cdr3_nt: TGCGCCAGCAGCTTGTATATCTCTGGGGCCAACGTCCTGACTTTC
clone_size: NA; j_call: TRBJ1-2; v_call: TRBV6-1; d_call: NA; cdr3_aa: CASSEVGGKNYGYTF; cdr3_nt: TGTGCCAGCAGTGAAGTAGGAGGAAAAAACTATGGCTACACCTTC
clone_size: NA; j_call: TRBJ2-5; v_call: TRBV9; d_call: TRBD2; cdr3_aa: CASSVGREGETQYF; cdr3_nt: TGTGCCAGCAGCGTAGGGCGGGAGGGCGAGACCCAGTACTTC
clone_size: NA; j_call: TRBJ2-5; v_call: TRBV29-1; d_call: TRBD1; cdr3_aa: CSVPASGTGGGETQYF; cdr3_nt: TGCAGCGTTCCCGCCTCCGGGACAGGGGGGGGAGAGACCCAGTACTTC
clone_size: NA; j_call: TRBJ1-2; v_call: TRBV14; d_call: TRBD1; cdr3_aa: CASNNRGGYTF; cdr3_nt: TGTGCCAGCAACAACAGGGGCGGCTACACCTTC
clone_size: NA; j_call: TRBJ2-3; v_call: TRBV5-1; d_call: NA; cdr3_aa: CASSFGDTQYF; cdr3_nt: TGCGCCAGCAGCTTCGGGGATACGCAGTATTTT
clone_size: once; j_call: TRBJ2-1; v_call: TRBV5-1; d_call: NA; cdr3_aa: CASSLEGGARSYNEQFF; cdr3_nt: TGCGCCAGCAGCTTGGAAGGTGGGGCAAGATCCTACAATGAGCAGTTCTTC
clone_size: NA; j_call: TRBJ1-6; v_call: TRBV7-9; d_call: TRBD1; cdr3_aa: CASRRQGEIGNSPLHF; cdr3_nt: TGTGCCAGCAGGAGACAGGGGGAAATCGGTAATTCACCCCTCCACTTT
clone_size: NA; j_call: TRBJ2-5; v_call: TRBV30; d_call: NA; cdr3_aa: CAWSVPLGGAGTQYF; cdr3_nt: TGTGCCTGGAGTGTACCTCTGGGGGGGGCGGGGACCCAGTACTTC
clone_size: NA; j_call: TRBJ2-3; v_call: TRBV11-2; d_call: TRBD2; cdr3_aa: CASSLVSGRMADTQYF; cdr3_nt: TGTGCCAGCAGCTTAGTTAGCGGGAGAATGGCAGATACGCAGTATTTT
clone_size: few; j_call: TRBJ1-5; v_call: TRBV19; d_call: TRBD1; cdr3_aa: CAISGGHNSNQPQHF; cdr3_nt: TGTGCCATTTCAGGGGGCCATAATAGCAATCAGCCCCAGCATTTT
clone_size: NA; j_call: TRBJ1-2; v_call: TRBV2; d_call: TRBD1; cdr3_aa: CASSDPGQVARGYTF; cdr3_nt: TGTGCCAGCAGCGACCCGGGACAGGTTGCGCGGGGCTACACCTTC